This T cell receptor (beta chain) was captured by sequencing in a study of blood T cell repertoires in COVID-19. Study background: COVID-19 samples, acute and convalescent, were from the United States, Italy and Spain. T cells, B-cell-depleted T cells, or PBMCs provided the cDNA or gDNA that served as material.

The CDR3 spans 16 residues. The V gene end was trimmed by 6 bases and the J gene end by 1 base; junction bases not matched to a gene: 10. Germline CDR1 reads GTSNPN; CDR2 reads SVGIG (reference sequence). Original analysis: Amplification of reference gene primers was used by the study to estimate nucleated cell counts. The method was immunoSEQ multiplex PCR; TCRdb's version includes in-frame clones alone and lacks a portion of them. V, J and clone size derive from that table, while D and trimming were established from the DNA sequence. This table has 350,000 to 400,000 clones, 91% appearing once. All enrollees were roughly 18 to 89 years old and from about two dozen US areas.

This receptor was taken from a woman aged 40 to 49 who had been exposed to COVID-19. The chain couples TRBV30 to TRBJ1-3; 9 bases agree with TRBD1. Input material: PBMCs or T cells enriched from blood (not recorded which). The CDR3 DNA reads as TGTGCCTGCTCCCGGGACAGGGACTCGTCTGGAAACACCATATATTTT. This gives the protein CACSRDRDSSGNTIYF.